This is a list of T cell receptor beta chains from one sample in a study of control samples from healthy donors and cancer patients. Profiled with immunoSEQ multiplex PCR; TCRdb holds only in-frame clones, not every one. Altogether 95,000 to 150,000 clones are present, more than 80% being singletons, with the ten largest covering almost 40%. Sequences were obtained from blood. The receptors derive from a man aged 50 or older in good health. The conserved cysteine and the conserved F or W are not part of the CDR3 here. The size field is filled for only some rows; it gives once, few, many or a size class.

V,length,size,CDR3
TRBV5-1,13,-,ASSLAQGIPQGYT
TRBV7-9,11,-,ASSFGPGREQF
TRBV28,15,-,ASSPSSGVVLSYEQY
TRBV19,13,-,ASSRQGIGPYEQY
TRBV7-7,15,-,ASSLRTSGGTYNEQF
TRBV4-3,14,-,ASSQDRTGGAETQY
TRBV19,11,once,ASSIRPEETQY
TRBV5-1,14,-,ASSLRGAEPWTEAF
TRBV4-1,15,many,ASSRVTGTGDPYEQY
TRBV15,14,-,ATSRVLAGGEDTQY
TRBV9,12,once,ASSVGVNSQPQH
TRBV30,12,-,AWRDKGRLDEQY
TRBV6-5,13,-,ASSYSGRATGELF
TRBV2,12,-,ASSDRQGPQPQH
TRBV11-3,12,-,ASSLRTDGNTIY
TRBV30,10,-,AWNPSGTEAF
TRBV2,13,-,ASSEAGGKGETQY
TRBV19,12,-,ASRLGTGNTEAF
TRBV7-2,14,once,ASSSSGGAASDTQY
TRBV5-4,15,-,ASSYSGSPRAGNTIY
TRBV11-1,11,-,ASSVDRFSPLH
TRBV6-1,16,-,ASSELGPGGSTNEKLF
TRBV18,14,-,ASSPGRAGQGETQY
TRBV19,13,-,ASSIHGRGEETQY
TRBV10-3,15,once,ASSPVPSGQPNTEAF